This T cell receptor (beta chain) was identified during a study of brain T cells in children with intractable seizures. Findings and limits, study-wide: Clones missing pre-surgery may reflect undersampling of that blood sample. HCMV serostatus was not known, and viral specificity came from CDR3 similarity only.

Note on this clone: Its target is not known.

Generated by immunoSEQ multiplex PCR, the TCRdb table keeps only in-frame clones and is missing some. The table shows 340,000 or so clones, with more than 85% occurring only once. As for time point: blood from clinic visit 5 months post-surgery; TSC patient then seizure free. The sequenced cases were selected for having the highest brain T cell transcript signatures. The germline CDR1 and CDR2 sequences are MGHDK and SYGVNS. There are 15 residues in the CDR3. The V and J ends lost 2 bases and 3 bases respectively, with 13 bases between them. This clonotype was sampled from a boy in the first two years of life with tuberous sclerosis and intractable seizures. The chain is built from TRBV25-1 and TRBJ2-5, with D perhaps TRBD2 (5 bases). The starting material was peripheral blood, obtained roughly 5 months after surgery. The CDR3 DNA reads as TGTGCCAGCAGTGAACCAGGACTTCCTAAAGAGACCCAGTACTTC. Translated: CASSEPGLPKETQYF.